This T cell receptor (beta chain) was recovered during a study of beta chain features in type 1 diabetes. Study-wide results and caveats: People with Type 1 diabetes carried modestly yet significantly shorter TCRB CDR3s in all four CD4+ subsets.

The sequenced template was cDNA made from the entire isolated RNA. Here immunoSEQ multiplex PCR was the method, and the copy in TCRdb shows in-frame clones only, minus some. The sample carries approximately 150,000 clones, 63% recorded once. This CDR3 is 16 amino acids long. After removal of 4 bases from V and 3 bases from J, the junction contained 12 bases not matched to a gene. Germline CDR1 is SGHDN and CDR2 is FVKESK. A note on this clone: Antigen unknown.

The sequencing sample was made of naive CD4+ T cells from blood. The gene calls are TRBV14 and TRBJ2-7; 7 bases agree with TRBD1. The clonotype was recovered from a man aged 25 to 40 with type 1 diabetes. CDR3 loop: CASSPLPQGQLYEQYF. The CDR3 nucleotides are TGTGCCAGCAGCCCGTTACCCCAGGGACAGCTCTACGAGCAGTACTTC.